Listed here are 13 T cell receptor beta chains from one sample, sequenced in a study of blood T cell repertoires in COVID-19. The repertoire was sequenced with immunoSEQ multiplex PCR; TCRdb's copy has only in-frame clones and lacks some. The sample has over 250,000 clones; approximately 85% are singletons. Material: peripheral blood. These receptors were collected from a woman aged 70-85 years with acute or convalescent COVID-19.

The J gene is TRBJ2-7, the V gene TRBV6-5, with TRBD1 matching over 8 bases. The CDR3 has 15 amino acids. With 5 bases clipped from V and 2 bases from J, the junction kept 8 bases outside the gene matches. Germline CDR1 is MNHEY and CDR2 is SVGAGI. The CDR3 sequence: CASSRTGLGTYEQYF. DNA for the CDR3: TGTGCCAGCAGTCGGACAGGGTTGGGTACCTACGAGCAGTACTTC.

The rearrangement uses TRBV12-3 or TRBV12-4 and TRBJ2-7, with a tentative D call TRBD1 (5 bases). V was cut by 6 bases and J by 4 bases, with 10 bases left in between. The CDR3 runs to 12 residues. DNA for the CDR3: TGTGCCAGCAGCCCAGACAGTTACGAGCAGTACTTC. It is translated as CASSPDSYEQYF.

This rearrangement joins TRBV5-8 to TRBJ1-1; 12 bases agree with TRBD1. In germline, CDR1 is SGHTS, CDR2 YDEGEE. V shed 3 bases, J shed 5 bases, and the junction held 5 bases outside the gene matches. The length of the CDR3 is 15 residues. In DNA, the CDR3 is TGTGCCAGCAGCTCCCGGGACAGGGGGCGTACTGAAGCTTTCTTT. Translation gives CASSSRDRGRTEAFF. The full variable domain, rest sourced from reference TRBV5-8 and TRBJ1-1, is EAGVTQSPTHLIKTRGQQATLRCSPISGHTSVYWYQQALGLGLQFLLWYDEGEERNRGNFPPRFSGRQFPNYSSELNVNALELEDSALYLCASSSRDRGRTEAFFGQGTRLTVV.

The V and J genes are TRBV2 and TRBJ2-3, with 8 bases aligning to TRBD2. V lost 10 bases and J lost 0; bases outside the gene matches: 6. The CDR3 covers 14 residues. Germline lookup yields CDR1 SNHLY and CDR2 FYNNEI. CDR3 sequence reads: CATRGGSSTDTQYF. DNA of the CDR3: TGTGCCACTCGGGGGGGTTCTAGCACAGATACGCAGTATTTT.

This clone was seen only a few times. The rearrangement links TRBV19 to TRBJ2-7; 7 bases line up with TRBD1. CDR3 length equals 14 residues. Germline V gives CDR1 LNHDA, CDR2 SQIVND (reference sequence). With 7 bases clipped from V and 4 bases from J, the junction kept 10 bases outside the gene matches. The CDR3 region is CASKPRQGVYEQYF. The CDR3 DNA is TGTGCCAGTAAACCGAGACAGGGTGTGTACGAGCAGTACTTC.

This chain joins TRBV2 and TRBJ2-1; 10 bases agree with TRBD2. This CDR3 region has 16 residues. In germline, CDR1 is SNHLY, CDR2 FYNNEI. V shed 8 bases and J 4 bases; nucleotides not matched to a gene: 11. CDR3 in DNA: TGTGCCAGCTGTTTAGCGGGGGGATTAAATTACAATGAGCAGTTCTTC. As protein: CASCLAGGLNYNEQFF.

The chain carries TRBV5-1 and TRBJ1-2; no firm D call. The CDR3 has 14 amino acids. Deletions cut 0 bases from V and 2 bases from J, with 8 bases between. CDR1 and CDR2 (germline): SGHRS, YFSETQ. CDR3 bases: TGCGCCAGCAGCTTGGACGGTTTAAACTATGGCTACACCTTC. Translating it yields CASSLDGLNYGYTF. The complete variable domain, with remaining parts taken from reference TRBV5-1 and TRBJ1-2, reads KAGVTQTPRYLIKTRGQQVTLSCSPISGHRSVSWYQQTPGQGLQFLFEYFSETQRNKGNFPGRFSGRQFSNSRSEMNVSTLELGDSALYLCASSLDGLNYGYTFGSGTRLTVV.

The chain couples TRBV5-1 to TRBJ2-1; TRBD2 aligns across 8 bases. The CDR3 has 17 amino acids. Looked up from germline, CDR1 is SGHRS and CDR2 is YFSETQ. V was clipped by 0 bases and J by 5 bases; unmatched bases: 10. The CDR3 DNA reads as TGCGCCAGCAGCTTGGTCCCTCTTACTAGCGGAAACAATGAGCAGTTCTTC. Protein: CASSLVPLTSGNNEQFF.

This chain joins TRBV4-1 and TRBJ2-7; possible D gene TRBD2, 7 bases. This CDR3 region has 15 residues. V was cut by 1 base and J by 3 bases, with 13 bases left in between. The germline CDR1 and CDR2 sequences are MGHRA and YSYEKL. CDR3 sequence: CASSQGWGGLYEQYF. CDR3 nucleotide sequence: TGCGCCAGCAGCCAAGGTTGGGGGGGCCTCTACGAGCAGTACTTC.

The genes are TRBV7-9 and TRBJ1-2; the D gene is possibly TRBD1 (6 bases). Deletions cut 0 bases from V and 4 bases from J, with 9 bases between. Germline V CDR1 and CDR2: SEHNR, FQNEAQ (reference sequence). The CDR3 consists of 14 residues. This chain's CDR3 is CASSLATGFYGYTF. In nucleotides, the CDR3 is TGTGCCAGCAGCTTAGCTACAGGGTTCTATGGCTACACCTTC.

V is TRBV6-5 and J is TRBJ1-3; TRBD1 aligns across 9 bases. The CDR3 totals 16 residues. Germline lookup yields CDR1 MNHEY and CDR2 SVGAGI. Trimming cost V 4 bases and J 7 bases; bases outside gene matches: 11. The CDR3 DNA follows: TGTGCCAGCAGTTCCCGGGCCGGACAGGGGTACAACACCATATATTTT. This codes for CASSSRAGQGYNTIYF.

The V and J genes are TRBV6-5 and TRBJ2-1; D gene unclear. The CDR3 covers 14 residues. V was cut by 3 bases and J by 0 bases, with 6 bases left in between. Germline CDR1 MNHEY, CDR2 SVGAGI. CDR3 in DNA: TGTGCCAGCAGTTATCTGAGCTCCTACAATGAGCAGTTCTTC. Translation gives CASSYLSSYNEQFF.

Written as DNA, the CDR3 is TGCGCCAGCAGTGCTAGCGGGGGGCCGATTGACGAGCAGTTCTTC. Amino acid sequence: CASSASGGPIDEQFF. The chain is built from TRBV10-1 and TRBJ2-1; 11 bases agree with TRBD2. The CDR3 totals 15 residues. J gave up 10 bases and V 4 bases, and 9 bases lay outside the gene matches. The V gene's germline CDR1 is WNHNN and CDR2 SYGVQD (reference sequence).